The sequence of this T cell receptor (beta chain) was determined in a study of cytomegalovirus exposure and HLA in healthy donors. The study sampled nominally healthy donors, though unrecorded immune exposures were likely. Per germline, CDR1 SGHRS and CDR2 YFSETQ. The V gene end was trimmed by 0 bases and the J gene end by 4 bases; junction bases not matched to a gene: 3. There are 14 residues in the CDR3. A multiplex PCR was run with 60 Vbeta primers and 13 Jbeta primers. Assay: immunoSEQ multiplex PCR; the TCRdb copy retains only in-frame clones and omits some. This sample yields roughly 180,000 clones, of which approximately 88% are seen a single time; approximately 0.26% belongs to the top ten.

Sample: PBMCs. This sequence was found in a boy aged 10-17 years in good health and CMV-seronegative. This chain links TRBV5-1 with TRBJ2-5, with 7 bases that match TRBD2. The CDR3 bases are TGCGCCAGCAGCTTGGCGGCTAGCGGAGAGACCCAGTACTTC. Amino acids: CASSLAASGETQYF.